Given below is one TCR beta chain in context. No antigen is known for it. This sample was taken from a study of vaccination effects on CD4 cells after COVID-19. Study summary: It was a median of 72 days after the second dose that post-vaccine samples were obtained. Study results and caveats: By a late point after vaccination, infection- and vaccine-induced clones had shrunk markedly through clonal contraction. Convalescent patients were scarce in the study, and it lacked early post-infection timepoints.

Sequencing was performed with immunoSEQ multiplex PCR; in TCRdb, only in-frame clones are kept and a portion is missing. Of some 30,000 clones in the sample, approximately 64% were seen once. CDR1 and CDR2 from the germline V gene are SEHNR and FQNEAQ (reference sequence). J was trimmed by 4 bases and V by 3 bases; bases with no gene match: 6. There are 15 residues in the CDR3. Viral peptide pool expansion of antigen-specific CD4+ T cells preceded sequencing in the ViraFEST assay. The culture ran for around nine days before CD4+ T cells were isolated. Participants received two doses of either the BNT162b2 or mRNA-1273 vaccine. A few million PBMC per well received 10 IU/ml IL-2 and 8 to 10 ug/ml peptides in culture.

The sample was CD4+ T cells from PBMCs cultured with SARS-CoV-2 spike peptides, taken after COVID-19 vaccination. The TCR comes from a human donor who received a COVID-19 vaccine. The rearrangement joins TRBV7-9 to TRBJ2-7; 10 bases line up with TRBD1. As DNA, the CDR3 is TGTGCCAGCAGCTTCGGACAGGGGGTCAATTACGAGCAGTACTTC. Amino acids: CASSFGQGVNYEQYF.